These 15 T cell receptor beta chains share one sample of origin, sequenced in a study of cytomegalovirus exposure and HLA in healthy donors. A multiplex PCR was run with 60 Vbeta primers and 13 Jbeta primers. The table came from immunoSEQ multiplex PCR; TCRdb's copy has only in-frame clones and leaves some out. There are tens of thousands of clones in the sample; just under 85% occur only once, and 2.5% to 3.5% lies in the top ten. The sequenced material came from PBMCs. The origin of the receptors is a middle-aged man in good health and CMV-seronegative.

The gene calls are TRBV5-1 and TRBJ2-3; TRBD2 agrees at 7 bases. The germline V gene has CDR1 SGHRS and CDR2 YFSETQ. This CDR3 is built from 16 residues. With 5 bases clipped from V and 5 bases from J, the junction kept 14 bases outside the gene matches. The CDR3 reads CASRLRGGVNLDTQYF. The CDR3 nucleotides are TGCGCCAGCAGACTTCGTGGGGGGGTGAACTTAGATACGCAGTATTTT.

The CDR3 nucleotides read TGCGCCAGCAGCTTGGGTAGGACAGGGACTTACGAGCAGTACTTC. Translation: CASSLGRTGTYEQYF. The rearrangement links TRBV5-1 to TRBJ2-5; 8 nucleotides agree with TRBD1. The J call may be incorrect, as the DNA end agrees better with TRBJ2-7. The CDR3 loop spans 15 amino acids. Germline V gives CDR1 SGHRS, CDR2 YFSETQ.

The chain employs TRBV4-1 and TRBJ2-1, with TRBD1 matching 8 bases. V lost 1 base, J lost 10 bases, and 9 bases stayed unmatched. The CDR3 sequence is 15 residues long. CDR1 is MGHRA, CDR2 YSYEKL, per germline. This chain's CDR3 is CASSQVDDRGREQFF. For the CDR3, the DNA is TGCGCCAGCAGCCAAGTCGACGACAGGGGTCGCGAGCAGTTCTTC.

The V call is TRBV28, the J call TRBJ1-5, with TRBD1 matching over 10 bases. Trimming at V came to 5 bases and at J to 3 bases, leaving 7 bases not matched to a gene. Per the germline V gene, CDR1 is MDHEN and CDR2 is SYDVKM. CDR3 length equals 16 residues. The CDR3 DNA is TGTGCCAGCAGTCTCTTGGGACAGGGGATCAATCAGCCCCAGCATTTT. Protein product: CASSLLGQGINQPQHF.

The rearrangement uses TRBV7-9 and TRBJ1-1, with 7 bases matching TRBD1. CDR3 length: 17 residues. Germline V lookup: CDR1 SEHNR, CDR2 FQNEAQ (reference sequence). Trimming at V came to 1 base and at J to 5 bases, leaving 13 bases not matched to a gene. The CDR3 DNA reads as TGTGCCAGCAGCTTAGGGACAGGAGCCCGTCAGGGGACTGAAGCTTTCTTT. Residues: CASSLGTGARQGTEAFF.

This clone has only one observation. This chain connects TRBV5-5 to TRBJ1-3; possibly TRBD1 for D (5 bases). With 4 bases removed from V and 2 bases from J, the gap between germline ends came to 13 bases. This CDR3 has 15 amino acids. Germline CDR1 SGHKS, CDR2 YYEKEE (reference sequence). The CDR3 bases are TGTGCCAGCAGCAGTTCACCAGGGACTGGAAACACCATATATTTT. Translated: CASSSSPGTGNTIYF.

CDR3 loop: CAWRERQGRYQPQHF. CDR3 coding DNA: TGTGCCTGGAGGGAGAGACAGGGGAGGTATCAGCCCCAGCATTTT. This chain links TRBV30 with TRBJ1-5; 8 nucleotides align to TRBD1. Germline V CDR1 and CDR2: GTSNPN, SVGIG (reference sequence). CDR3 size: 15 residues. The V gene end was trimmed by 3 bases and the J gene end by 5 bases; junction bases not matched to a gene: 9.

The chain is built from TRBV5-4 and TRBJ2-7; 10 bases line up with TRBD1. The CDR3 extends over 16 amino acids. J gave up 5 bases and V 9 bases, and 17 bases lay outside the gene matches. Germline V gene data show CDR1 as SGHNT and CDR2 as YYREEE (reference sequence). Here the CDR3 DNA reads TGTGCCACCTCAAACCCCAAACTTGGACAGGGGGACGAGCAGTACTTC. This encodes CATSNPKLGQGDEQYF.

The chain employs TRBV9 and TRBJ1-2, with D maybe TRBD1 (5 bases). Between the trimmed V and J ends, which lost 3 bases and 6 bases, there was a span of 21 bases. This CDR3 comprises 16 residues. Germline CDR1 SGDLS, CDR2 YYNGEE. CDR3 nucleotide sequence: TGTGCCAGCAGCGCCCGACCCGGGGGAGGTCGGGATGGCTACACCTTC. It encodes CASSARPGGGRDGYTF.

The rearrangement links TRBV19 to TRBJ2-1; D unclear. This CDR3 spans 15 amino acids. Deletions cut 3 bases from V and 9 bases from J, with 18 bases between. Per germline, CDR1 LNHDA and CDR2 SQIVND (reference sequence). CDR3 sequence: CASSMGNLGVSEQFF. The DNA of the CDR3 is TGTGCCAGTAGTATGGGCAATTTGGGTGTAAGTGAGCAGTTCTTC.

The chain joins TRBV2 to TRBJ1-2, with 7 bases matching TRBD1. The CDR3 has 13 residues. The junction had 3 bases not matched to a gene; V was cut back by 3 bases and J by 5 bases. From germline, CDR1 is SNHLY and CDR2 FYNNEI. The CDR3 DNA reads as TGTGCCAGCAGTGAGGGACAGATTTATGGCTACACCTTC. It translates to CASSEGQIYGYTF. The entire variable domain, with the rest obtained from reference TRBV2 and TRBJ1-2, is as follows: EPEVTQTPSHQVTQMGQEVILRCVPISNHLYFYWYRQILGQKVEFLVSFYNNEISEKSEIFDDQFSVERPDGSNFTLKIRSTKLEDSAMYFCASSEGQIYGYTFGSGTRLTVV.

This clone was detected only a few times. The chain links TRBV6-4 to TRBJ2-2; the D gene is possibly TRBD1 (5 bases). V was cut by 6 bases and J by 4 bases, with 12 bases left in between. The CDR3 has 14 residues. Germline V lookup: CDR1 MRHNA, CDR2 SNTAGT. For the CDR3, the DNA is TGTGCCAGCAGAGCCGACAGATCCACCGGGGAGCTGTTTTTT. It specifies CASRADRSTGELFF.

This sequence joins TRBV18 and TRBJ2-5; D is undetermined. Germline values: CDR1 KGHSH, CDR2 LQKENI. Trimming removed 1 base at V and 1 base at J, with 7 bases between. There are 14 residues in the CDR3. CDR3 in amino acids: CASSPRAAQETQYF. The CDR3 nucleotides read TGTGCCAGCTCACCACGGGCCGCCCAAGAGACCCAGTACTTC.

The chain's CDR3 is CASSFQFNSPLHF. The CDR3 DNA reads TGTGCCAGCAGTTTCCAGTTTAATTCACCCCTCCACTTT. The V call is TRBV28, the J call TRBJ1-6, with no clear D. This CDR3 is 13 amino acids long. Germline-derived CDR1 and CDR2 are MDHEN and SYDVKM. Trimming left V 3 bases short and J 6 bases short, with 6 bases between.

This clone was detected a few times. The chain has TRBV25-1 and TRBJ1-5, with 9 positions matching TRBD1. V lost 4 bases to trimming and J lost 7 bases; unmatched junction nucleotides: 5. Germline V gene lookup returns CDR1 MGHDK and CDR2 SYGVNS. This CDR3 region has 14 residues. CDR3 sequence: CASSAGTGNQPQHF. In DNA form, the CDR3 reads TGTGCCAGCAGTGCGGGGACAGGGAACCAGCCCCAGCATTTT.